The sequence of this T cell receptor beta chain was determined in a study of blood T cell repertoires in COVID-19. Study-level background: In each case, the material was cDNA or gDNA derived from T cells, B-cell-depleted T cells, or PBMCs.

There are 18 residues in the CDR3. CDR1 is SGHRS and CDR2 is YFSETQ in the germline V gene. V gave up 2 bases and J gave up 0 bases; unmatched junction bases: 8. Original data processing: Researchers report that nucleated cell counts were estimated from reference gene primer amplification. Using immunoSEQ multiplex PCR, the repertoire was profiled, and TCRdb retains in-frame clones only, with some absent. V and J calls and clone size are copied from that table; D and trimming were computed from the DNA. The sample has roughly 140,000 clones, around 90% seen once; the top ten hold about 1.7%. Sequenced material: peripheral blood. The TCR was taken from a man in his 70s with acute or convalescent COVID-19. V gene TRBV5-1 combines with J gene TRBJ2-2; 9 nucleotides line up with TRBD1. Here the CDR3 DNA reads TGCGCCAGCAGCTTCCGGGACAGGGACTTCGCGAACACCGGGGAGCTGTTTTTT. This translates into CASSFRDRDFANTGELFF.